Detailed here is one T cell receptor beta chain. Antigen specificity is unknown. This specimen belongs to a study of cytomegalovirus exposure and HLA in healthy donors. 60 Vbeta and 13 Jbeta primers were used in PCR. TCRdb's table, derived via immunoSEQ multiplex PCR, lists solely in-frame clones and lacks some. In total, the table holds some 110,000 clones. Germline CDR1 MNHEY, CDR2 SVGAGI. Trimming pared 6 bases from V and 5 bases from J, leaving 16 bases between. The CDR3 consists of 14 residues. Overall study results and limits: There was a cluster of highly shared sequence variants that was likely a sequencing artifact. What TCR beta sequences reportedly achieved was accurate prediction of HLA-A and HLA-B alleles in most subjects.

The sample was PBMCs. This TCR was recovered from a man aged 25 to 45 in good health and CMV-seronegative. The rearrangement links TRBV6-5 to TRBJ1-1; D is undetermined. The CDR3 sequence is CASRPGLVLTEAFF. The CDR3 region has the DNA TGTGCCAGCAGGCCCGGGTTGGTATTGACTGAAGCTTTCTTT.